This TCR beta chain was observed in a study of cytomegalovirus exposure and HLA in healthy donors. Study-wide points: Across all donors, roughly uniform sequencing depth was an assumption of the presence/absence analyses. The study flagged about 160 TCR beta chains as cytomegalovirus-associated. Later analysis identified a missense DCLRE1C variant that was linked to TCR beta V- and J-gene trimming. The majority of CMV-associated TCR beta chains were reported as apparently HLA-restricted in a later analysis.

It was with 60 Vbeta and 13 Jbeta primers that the PCR ran. Method: immunoSEQ multiplex PCR; TCRdb's copy keeps in-frame clones and lacks some. The repertoire holds about 130,000 clones, with roughly 80% as singletons. J was trimmed by 0 bases and V by 5 bases; bases with no gene match: 6. Germline V gives CDR1 SEHNR, CDR2 FQNEAQ (reference sequence). The CDR3 contains 15 residues. Comment on this clone: Antigen: not known.

The origin of this receptor is a female donor in good health and CMV-seronegative. This chain links TRBV7-9 with TRBJ1-1; the match to TRBD1 covers 7 bases. Material for sequencing was PBMCs. The chain's CDR3 is CASSPNTGVNTEAFF. In nucleotides, the CDR3 is TGTGCCAGCAGCCCCAATACAGGGGTGAACACTGAAGCTTTCTTT.